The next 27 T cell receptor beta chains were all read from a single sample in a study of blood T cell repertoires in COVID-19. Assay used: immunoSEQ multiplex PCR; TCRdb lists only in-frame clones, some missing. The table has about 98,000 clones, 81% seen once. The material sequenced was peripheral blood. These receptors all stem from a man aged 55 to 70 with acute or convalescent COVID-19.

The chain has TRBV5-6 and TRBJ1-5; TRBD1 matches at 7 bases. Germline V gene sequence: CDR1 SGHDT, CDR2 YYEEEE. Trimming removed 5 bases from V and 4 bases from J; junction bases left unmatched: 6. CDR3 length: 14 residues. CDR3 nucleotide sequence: TGTGCCAGCAGTCTGATGACAGGGAATCAGCCCCAGCATTTT. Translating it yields CASSLMTGNQPQHF. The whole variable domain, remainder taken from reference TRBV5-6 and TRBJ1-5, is DAGVTQSPTHLIKTRGQQVTLRCSPKSGHDTVSWYQQALGQGPQFIFQYYEEEERQRGNFPDRFSGHQFPNYSSELNVNALLLGDSALYLCASSLMTGNQPQHFGDGTRLSIL.

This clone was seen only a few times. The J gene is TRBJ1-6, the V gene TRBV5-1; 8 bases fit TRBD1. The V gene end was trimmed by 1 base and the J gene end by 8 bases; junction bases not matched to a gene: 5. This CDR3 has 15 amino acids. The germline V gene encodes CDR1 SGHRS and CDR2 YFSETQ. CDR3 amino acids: CASSLSQGGDSPLHF. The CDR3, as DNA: TGCGCCAGCAGCTTGTCACAGGGGGGCGATTCACCCCTCCACTTT. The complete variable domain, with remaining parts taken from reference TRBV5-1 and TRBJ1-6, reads KAGVTQTPRYLIKTRGQQVTLSCSPISGHRSVSWYQQTPGQGLQFLFEYFSETQRNKGNFPGRFSGRQFSNSRSEMNVSTLELGDSALYLCASSLSQGGDSPLHFGNGTRLTVT.

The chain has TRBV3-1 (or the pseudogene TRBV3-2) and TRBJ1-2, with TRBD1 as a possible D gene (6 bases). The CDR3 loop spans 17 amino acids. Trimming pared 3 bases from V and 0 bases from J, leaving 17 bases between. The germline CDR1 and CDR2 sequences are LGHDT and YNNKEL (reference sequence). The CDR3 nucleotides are TGTGCCAGCAGCCACCCACAGGGTTGGGGGACTAACTATGGCTACACCTTC. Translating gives CASSHPQGWGTNYGYTF.

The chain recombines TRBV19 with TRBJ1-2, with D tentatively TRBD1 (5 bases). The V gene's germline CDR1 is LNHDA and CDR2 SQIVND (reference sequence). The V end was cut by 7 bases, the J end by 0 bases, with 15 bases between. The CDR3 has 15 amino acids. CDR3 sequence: CASIPRDRPNYGYTF. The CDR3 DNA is TGTGCCAGTATTCCGCGGGACCGTCCTAACTATGGCTACACCTTC.

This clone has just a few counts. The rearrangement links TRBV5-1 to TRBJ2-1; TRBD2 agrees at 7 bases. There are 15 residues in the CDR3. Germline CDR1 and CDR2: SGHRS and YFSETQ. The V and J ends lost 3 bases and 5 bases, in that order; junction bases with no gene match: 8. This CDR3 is CASSWDYREHNEQFF. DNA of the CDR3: TGCGCCAGCAGCTGGGACTATAGGGAACACAATGAGCAGTTCTTC. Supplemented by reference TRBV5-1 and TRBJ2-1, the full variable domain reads KAGVTQTPRYLIKTRGQQVTLSCSPISGHRSVSWYQQTPGQGLQFLFEYFSETQRNKGNFPGRFSGRQFSNSRSEMNVSTLELGDSALYLCASSWDYREHNEQFFGPGTRLTVL.

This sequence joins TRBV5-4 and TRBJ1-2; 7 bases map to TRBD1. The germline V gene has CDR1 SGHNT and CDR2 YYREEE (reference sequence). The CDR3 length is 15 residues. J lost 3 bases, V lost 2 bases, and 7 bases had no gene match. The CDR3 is CASSLGGQGDYGYTF. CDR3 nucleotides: TGTGCCAGCAGCTTAGGGGGGCAGGGGGACTATGGCTACACCTTC. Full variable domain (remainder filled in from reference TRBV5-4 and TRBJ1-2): ETGVTQSPTHLIKTRGQQVTLRCSSQSGHNTVSWYQQALGQGPQFIFQYYREEENGRGNFPPRFSGLQFPNYSSELNVNALELDDSALYLCASSLGGQGDYGYTFGSGTRLTVV.

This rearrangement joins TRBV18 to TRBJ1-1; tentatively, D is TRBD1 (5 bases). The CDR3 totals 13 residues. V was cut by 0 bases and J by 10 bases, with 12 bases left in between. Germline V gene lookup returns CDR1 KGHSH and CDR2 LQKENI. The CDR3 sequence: CASSPPGGDGAFF. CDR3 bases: TGTGCCAGCTCACCACCTGGGGGGGATGGAGCTTTCTTT. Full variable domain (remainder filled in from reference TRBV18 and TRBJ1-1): NAGVMQNPRHLVRRRGQEARLRCSPMKGHSHVYWYRQLPEEGLKFMVYLQKENIIDESGMPKERFSAEFPKEGPSILRIQQVVRGDSAAYFCASSPPGGDGAFFGQGTRLTVV.

CDR3 sequence reads: CASSLTLLYRGDNGYTF. The CDR3 nucleotides are TGTGCCAGCAGCTTGACGTTATTGTACAGGGGAGATAATGGCTACACCTTC. The chain combines TRBV5-6 with TRBJ1-2; 7 bases are shared with TRBD1. J lost 6 bases, V lost 1 base, and 15 bases had no gene match. In germline, CDR1 is SGHDT, CDR2 YYEEEE. This CDR3 is built from 17 residues. Filled out from reference TRBV5-6 and TRBJ1-2, the complete variable domain reads DAGVTQSPTHLIKTRGQQVTLRCSPKSGHDTVSWYQQALGQGPQFIFQYYEEEERQRGNFPDRFSGHQFPNYSSELNVNALLLGDSALYLCASSLTLLYRGDNGYTFGSGTRLTVV.

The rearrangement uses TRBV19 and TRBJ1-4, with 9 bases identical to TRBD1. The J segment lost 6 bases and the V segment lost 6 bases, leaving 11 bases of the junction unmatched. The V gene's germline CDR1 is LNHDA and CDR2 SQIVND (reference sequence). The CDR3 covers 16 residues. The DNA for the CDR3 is TGTGCCAGTAGCTTCGGGGATTACAGGGGGCATGAAAAACTGTTTTTT. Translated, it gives CASSFGDYRGHEKLFF.

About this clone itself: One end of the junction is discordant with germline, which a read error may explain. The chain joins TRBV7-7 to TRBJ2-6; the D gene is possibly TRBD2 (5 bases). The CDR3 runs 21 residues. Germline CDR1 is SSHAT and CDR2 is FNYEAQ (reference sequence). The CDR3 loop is CASSLARGFLHYYSGANVLTF. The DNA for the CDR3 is TGTGCTAGCAGCTTAGCGAGAGGTTTCCTTCATTACTATTCTGGGGCCAACGTCCTGACTTTC.

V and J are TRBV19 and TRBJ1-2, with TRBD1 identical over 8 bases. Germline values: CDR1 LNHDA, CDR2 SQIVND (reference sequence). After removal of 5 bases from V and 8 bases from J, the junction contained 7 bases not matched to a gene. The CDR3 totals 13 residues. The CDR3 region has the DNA TGTGCCAGTAGTCTGACAGGGGCTTACGGCTACACCTTC. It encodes CASSLTGAYGYTF.

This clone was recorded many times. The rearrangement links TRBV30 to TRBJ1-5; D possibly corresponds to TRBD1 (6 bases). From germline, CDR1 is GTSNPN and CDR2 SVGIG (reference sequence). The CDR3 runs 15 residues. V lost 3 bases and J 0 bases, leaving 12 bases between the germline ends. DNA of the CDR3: TGTGCCTGGAGCTACCAGGGGTATAGCAATCAGCCCCAGCATTTT. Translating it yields CAWSYQGYSNQPQHF.

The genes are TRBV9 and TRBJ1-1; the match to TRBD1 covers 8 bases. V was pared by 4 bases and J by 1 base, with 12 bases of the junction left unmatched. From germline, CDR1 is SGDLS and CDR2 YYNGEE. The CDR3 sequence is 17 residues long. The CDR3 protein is CASSFGDRGSRNTEAFF. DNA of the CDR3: TGTGCCAGCAGCTTCGGTGACAGGGGATCAAGGAACACTGAAGCTTTCTTT.

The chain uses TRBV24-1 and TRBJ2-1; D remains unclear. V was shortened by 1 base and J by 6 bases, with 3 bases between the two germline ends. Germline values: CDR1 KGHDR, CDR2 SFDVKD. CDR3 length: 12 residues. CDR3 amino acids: CATSDFGNEQFF. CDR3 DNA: TGTGCCACCAGTGATTTCGGCAATGAGCAGTTCTTC.

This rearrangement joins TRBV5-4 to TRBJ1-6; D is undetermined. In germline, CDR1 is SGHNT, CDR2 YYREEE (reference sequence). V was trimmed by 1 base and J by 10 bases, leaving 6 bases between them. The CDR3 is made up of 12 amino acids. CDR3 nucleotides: TGTGCCAGCAGCTTGAACGGGTCACCCCTCCACTTT. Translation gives CASSLNGSPLHF.

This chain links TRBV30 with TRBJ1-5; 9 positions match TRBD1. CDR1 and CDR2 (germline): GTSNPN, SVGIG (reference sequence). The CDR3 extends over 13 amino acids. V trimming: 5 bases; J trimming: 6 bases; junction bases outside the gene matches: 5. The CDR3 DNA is TGTGCCTGGGAGACAGGGGGAAGTCAGCCCCAGCATTTT. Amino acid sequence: CAWETGGSQPQHF.

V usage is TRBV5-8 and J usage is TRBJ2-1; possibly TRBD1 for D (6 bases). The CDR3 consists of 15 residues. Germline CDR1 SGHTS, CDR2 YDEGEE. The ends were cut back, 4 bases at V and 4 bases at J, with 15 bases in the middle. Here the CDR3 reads CASSIPQGTYNEQFF. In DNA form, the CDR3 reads TGTGCCAGCAGCATTCCACAGGGAACTTACAATGAGCAGTTCTTC.

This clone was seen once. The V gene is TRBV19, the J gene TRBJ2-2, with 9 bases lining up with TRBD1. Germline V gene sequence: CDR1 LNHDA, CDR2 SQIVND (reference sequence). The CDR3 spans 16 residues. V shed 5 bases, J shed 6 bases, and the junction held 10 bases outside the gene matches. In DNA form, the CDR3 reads TGTGCCAGTAGTCCCCCACAGGGGGCAATCGCCGGGGAGCTGTTTTTT. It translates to CASSPPQGAIAGELFF.

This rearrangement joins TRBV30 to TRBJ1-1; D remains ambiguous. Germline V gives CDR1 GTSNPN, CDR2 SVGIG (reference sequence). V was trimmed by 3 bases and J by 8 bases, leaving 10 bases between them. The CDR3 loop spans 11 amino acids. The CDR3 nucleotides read TGTGCCTGGAGCGGTCGGGGAGAAGCTTTCTTT. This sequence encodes CAWSGRGEAFF.

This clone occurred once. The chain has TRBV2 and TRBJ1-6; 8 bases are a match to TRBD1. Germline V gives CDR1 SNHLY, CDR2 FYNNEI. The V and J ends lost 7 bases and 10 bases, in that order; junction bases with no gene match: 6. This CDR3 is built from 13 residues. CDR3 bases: TGTGCCAGCACTGGACAGGGTCTATCACCCCTCCACTTT. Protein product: CASTGQGLSPLHF.

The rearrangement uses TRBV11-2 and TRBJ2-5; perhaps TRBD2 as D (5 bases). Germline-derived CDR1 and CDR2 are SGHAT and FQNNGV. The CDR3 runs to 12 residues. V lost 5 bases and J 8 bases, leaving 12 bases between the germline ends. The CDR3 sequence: CASSPGLQTQYF. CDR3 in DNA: TGTGCCAGCAGCCCTGGACTGCAAACCCAGTACTTC. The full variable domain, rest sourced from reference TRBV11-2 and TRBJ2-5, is EAGVAQSPRYKIIEKRQSVAFWCNPISGHATLYWYQQILGQGPKLLIQFQNNGVVDDSQLPKDRFSAERLKGVDSTLKIQPAKLEDSAVYLCASSPGLQTQYFGPGTRLLVL.

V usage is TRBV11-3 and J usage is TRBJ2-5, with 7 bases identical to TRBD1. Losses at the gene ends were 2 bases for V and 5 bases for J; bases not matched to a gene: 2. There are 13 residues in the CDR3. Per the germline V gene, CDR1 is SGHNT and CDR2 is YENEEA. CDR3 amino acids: CASSLQGEETQYF. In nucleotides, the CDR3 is TGTGCCAGCAGCTTACAGGGGGAGGAGACCCAGTACTTC.

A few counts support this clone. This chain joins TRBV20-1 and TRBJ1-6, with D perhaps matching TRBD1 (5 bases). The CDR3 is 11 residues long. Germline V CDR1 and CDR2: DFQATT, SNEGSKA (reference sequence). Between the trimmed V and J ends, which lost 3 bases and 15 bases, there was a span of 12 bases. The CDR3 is CSASQGGRLHF. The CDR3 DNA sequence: TGCAGTGCTAGTCAGGGCGGTCGCCTCCACTTT.

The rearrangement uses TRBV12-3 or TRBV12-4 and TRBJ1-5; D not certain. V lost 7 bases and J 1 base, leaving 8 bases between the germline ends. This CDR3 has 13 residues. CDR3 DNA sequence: TGTGCCAGCAATCCAGGAAGCAATCAGCCCCAGCATTTT. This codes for CASNPGSNQPQHF.

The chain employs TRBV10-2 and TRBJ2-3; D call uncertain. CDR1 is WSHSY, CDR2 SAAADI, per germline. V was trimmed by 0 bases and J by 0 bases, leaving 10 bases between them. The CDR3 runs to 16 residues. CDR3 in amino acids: CASSESIVSSTDTQYF. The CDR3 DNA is TGCGCCAGCAGTGAGTCGATAGTCTCCAGCACAGATACGCAGTATTTT.

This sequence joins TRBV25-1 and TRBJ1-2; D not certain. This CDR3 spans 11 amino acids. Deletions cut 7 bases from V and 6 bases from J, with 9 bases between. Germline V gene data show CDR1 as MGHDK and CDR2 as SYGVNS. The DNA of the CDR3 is TGTGCCAGCACCGACGGGGATGGCTACACCTTC. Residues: CASTDGDGYTF.

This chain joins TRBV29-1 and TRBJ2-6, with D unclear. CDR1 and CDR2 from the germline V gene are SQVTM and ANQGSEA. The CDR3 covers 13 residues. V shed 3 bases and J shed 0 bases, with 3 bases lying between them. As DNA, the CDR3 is TGCAGCGTTGACAGCTCTGGGGCCAACGTCCTGACTTTC. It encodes CSVDSSGANVLTF.